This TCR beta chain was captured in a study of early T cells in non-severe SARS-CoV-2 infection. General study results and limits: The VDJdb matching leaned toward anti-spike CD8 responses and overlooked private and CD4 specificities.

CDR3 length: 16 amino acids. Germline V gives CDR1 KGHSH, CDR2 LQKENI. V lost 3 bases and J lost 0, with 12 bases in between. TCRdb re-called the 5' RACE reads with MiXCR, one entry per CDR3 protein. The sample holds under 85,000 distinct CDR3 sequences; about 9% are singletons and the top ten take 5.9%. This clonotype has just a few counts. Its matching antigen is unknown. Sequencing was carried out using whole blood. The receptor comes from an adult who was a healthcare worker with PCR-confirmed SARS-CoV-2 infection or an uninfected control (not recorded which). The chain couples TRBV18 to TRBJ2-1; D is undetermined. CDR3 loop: CASSPRTESSYNEQFF. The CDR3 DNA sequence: TGTGCCAGCTCACCGAGAACAGAGAGCTCCTACAATGAGCAGTTCTTC.